This TCR beta chain was recovered during a study of CD8+ T cells in alopecia areata. In the study overall: For the treated group, dosing was oral tofacitinib at 5 to 10 mg twice daily. Treated patients received severity scores based on the percentage of scalp area affected. A 6-month period off drug followed tofacitinib, which lasted 6 to 18 months.

Once RNA had been extracted, it was reverse transcribed into cDNA to act as the sequencing template. Data came from immunoSEQ multiplex PCR; TCRdb stores just in-frame clones and leaves some out. The sample records 3,500 to 4,500 clones, nearly 65% being singletons. Treatment defined: oral pan-JAK inhibitor, 5-10 mg twice daily. Lesional scalp punch biopsies and peripheral blood were collected from alopecia areata patients. Trimming removed 4 bases from V and 6 bases from J, with 16 bases in between. This CDR3 is built from 14 residues. Looked up from germline, CDR1 is SGHNT and CDR2 is YYREEE (reference sequence).

The rearrangement links TRBV5-4 to TRBJ1-2; D uncertain. The source material was skin, sampled at week 4, from a patient treated with tofacitinib. The TCR was taken from a human donor with alopecia areata. CDR3 residues: CASSRRTAQHGYTF. Written as DNA, the CDR3 is TGTGCCAGCAGCCGCCGGACGGCTCAGCATGGCTACACCTTC.